This entry lists 3 T cell receptor beta chains sequenced from one sample in a study of T cell changes during pregnancy in multiple sclerosis. The method was immunoSEQ multiplex PCR; TCRdb's version includes in-frame clones alone and lacks a portion of them. The table includes some 60,000 clones, 90% detected once. Source: peripheral blood, taken in the third trimester of pregnancy. Receptor source: a female donor in good health, enrolled as a control in a pregnancy study.

This sequence joins TRBV5-1 and TRBJ1-1; the D is unclear. Trimming removed 4 bases at V and 3 bases at J, with 19 bases between. This CDR3 is 16 amino acids long. Germline V CDR1 and CDR2: SGHRS, YFSETQ. CDR3 loop: CASSLSGLALDTEAFF. DNA of the CDR3: TGCGCCAGCAGCCTATCCGGACTGGCGTTGGACACTGAAGCTTTCTTT. The whole variable domain, filled in from reference TRBV5-1 and TRBJ1-1, reads KAGVTQTPRYLIKTRGQQVTLSCSPISGHRSVSWYQQTPGQGLQFLFEYFSETQRNKGNFPGRFSGRQFSNSRSEMNVSTLELGDSALYLCASSLSGLALDTEAFFGQGTRLTVV.

The chain carries TRBV19 and TRBJ1-1; no firm D call. Germline values: CDR1 LNHDA, CDR2 SQIVND (reference sequence). The ends were cut back, 2 bases at V and 4 bases at J, with 11 bases in the middle. The CDR3 covers 14 residues. CDR3: CASSINSRGTEAFF. The CDR3 DNA is TGTGCCAGTAGTATAAATTCACGAGGCACTGAAGCTTTCTTT.

The chain joins TRBV28 to TRBJ1-4; 10 nucleotides agree with TRBD1. Germline-derived CDR1 and CDR2 are MDHEN and SYDVKM. The CDR3 spans 16 residues. V shed 5 bases, J shed 7 bases, and the junction held 10 bases outside the gene matches. The CDR3: CASSPSGTGATEKLFF. The CDR3 DNA reads TGTGCCAGCAGTCCTTCCGGGACAGGGGCGACTGAAAAACTGTTTTTT.